A selection of T cell receptor beta chains follows, all from one sample in a study of blood T cell repertoires in COVID-19. Produced via immunoSEQ multiplex PCR; TCRdb's table is partial and in-frame only. The sample lists about 280,000 clones, roughly 85% occurring once. The sequencing sample was made of PBMCs or T cells enriched from blood (not recorded which). The receptors were sampled from a woman aged 50 to 65 who had recovered from COVID-19. CDR3s include the opening cysteine and the closing phenylalanine or tryptophan. Fields, in order: D gene, clone size, J gene, V gene, CDR3 DNA, CDR3 protein. A D gene is named only where the DNA matches it firmly. Where a row states a size, it is once, few, many or the class of an expanded clone; other rows omit it.

>.|few|TRBJ1-2|TRBV7-3
TGTGCCAGCAGTCCCCTCCCGGGAGTTGGCTACACCTTC
CASSPLPGVGYTF
>TRBD1|.|TRBJ1-2|TRBV11-2
TGTGCCAGCAGACCAACAGGGGTCAACTATGGCTACACCTTC
CASRPTGVNYGYTF
>TRBD1|once|TRBJ2-2|TRBV5-1
TGCGCCAGCAGCTGGACCTTATTACAGGGGGCGAAGAACACCGGGGAGCTGTTTTTT
CASSWTLLQGAKNTGELFF
>.|.|TRBJ2-3|TRBV3-1/TRBV3-2
TGTGCCAGCAGCCCCCCAGGCACAGATACGCAGTATTTT
CASSPPGTDTQYF
>TRBD1|.|TRBJ1-6|TRBV5-5
TGTGCCAGCAGCTTCACCGGGACAGCCAATTCACCCCTCCACTTT
CASSFTGTANSPLHF
>.|.|TRBJ2-2|TRBV27
TGTGCCAGCAGTTCCAACTACAACACCGGGGAGCTGTTTTTT
CASSSNYNTGELFF
>.|.|TRBJ1-1|TRBV6-5
TGTGCCAGCAGTTTGACAGAGAACACTGAAGCTTTCTTT
CASSLTENTEAFF
>.|.|TRBJ1-2|TRBV4-1
TGCGCCAGCAGCCAAGATCCGGTGAACTATGGCTACACCTTC
CASSQDPVNYGYTF
>.|few|TRBJ2-1|TRBV24-1
TGTGCCACCAGTGATTCTCCTTACAATGAGCAGTTCTTC
CATSDSPYNEQFF
>TRBD1|.|TRBJ2-5|TRBV30
TGTGCCTGGAGTTCGGGACAGGGGGCAAGGGAGACCCAGTACTTC
CAWSSGQGARETQYF
>TRBD2|few|TRBJ2-1|TRBV4-2
TGTGCCAGCAGCCCAGTAGCGGGGATCTCCGCCTACAATGAGCAGTTCTTC
CASSPVAGISAYNEQFF
>TRBD1|.|TRBJ1-6|TRBV30
TGTGCCTGGAGTGTACAGCAGGGGGCAACTAATTCACCCCTCCACTTT
CAWSVQQGATNSPLHF
>.|.|TRBJ1-5|TRBV5-5
TGTGCCAGCAGCTTGTTCCCGGGGAATCAGCCCCAGCATTTT
CASSLFPGNQPQHF
>.|once|TRBJ2-5|TRBV30
TGTGCCTGGAGTGGCCAGGGGATGAAGACCCAGTACTTC
CAWSGQGMKTQYF
>TRBD2|.|TRBJ2-7|TRBV5-1
TGCGCCAGCAGCTGGACCGGGACTAGCGGGACCTACGAGCAGTACTTC
CASSWTGTSGTYEQYF
>TRBD2|.|TRBJ2-5|TRBV5-1
TGCGCCAGCAGCTTGGTGTTAGGCGCGGGAGGGGTGGGGACCCAGTACTTC
CASSLVLGAGGVGTQYF
>.|.|TRBJ2-2|TRBV11-3
TGTGCCAGCAGCTCCCCGGGGTCCGGGGAGCTGTTTTTT
CASSSPGSGELFF
>TRBD1|.|TRBJ2-1|TRBV19
TGTGCCAGTAGTCTAAGAGGTAACAGGGGTACTCTTCTGAATGAGCAGTTCTTC
CASSLRGNRGTLLNEQFF
>.|once|TRBJ1-2|TRBV6-2/TRBV6-3
TGTGCCAGCAGTTACTCATCGCTTCGACAGTTTACTAACTATGGCTACACCTTC
CASSYSSLRQFTNYGYTF
>.|.|TRBJ2-2|TRBV5-6
TGTGCCAGCAGCTTGCTGGCCGCGGGTAGCACCGGGGAGCTGTTTTTT
CASSLLAAGSTGELFF
>TRBD2|.|TRBJ2-1|TRBV5-4
TGTGCCAGCAGTCCCCGTGGGACTAGGGCGGACAATGAGCAGTTCTTC
CASSPRGTRADNEQFF
>TRBD1|.|TRBJ2-7|TRBV5-5
TGTGCCAGCACCAAAACCCTCTATGGGACAGGACTGTTAGAGCAGTACTTC
CASTKTLYGTGLLEQYF
>TRBD1|.|TRBJ1-1|TRBV5-1
TGCGCCAGCAGAACCGGGACAGCGTCCACTGAAGCTTTCTTT
CASRTGTASTEAFF
>TRBD2|.|TRBJ2-7|TRBV4-3
TGCGCCAGCAGCCAAGAGAGACTAGCGGGACACGAGCAGTACTTC
CASSQERLAGHEQYF
>TRBD2|.|TRBJ2-7|TRBV3-1/TRBV3-2
TGTGCCAGCAGCCAAGAAAGCATAGCGGGAGGGCCGGCCTACGAGCAGTACTTC
CASSQESIAGGPAYEQYF
>.|once|TRBJ1-5|TRBV3-1/TRBV3-2
TGTGCCAGCAGCCAAGGTCAGAGCAATCAGCCCCAGCATTTT
CASSQGQSNQPQHF
>TRBD2|.|TRBJ2-2|TRBV6-5
TGTGCCAGCAGTTACTCAGGGGAGGGCGGGGAGCTGTTTTTT
CASSYSGEGGELFF
>TRBD2|once|TRBJ2-7|TRBV6-5
TGTGCCAGTAAAGAAGGGACTAGCGGAGGATACGAGCAGTACTTC
CASKEGTSGGYEQYF
>.|.|TRBJ2-6|TRBV15
TGTGCCACCAGCAGAGACCATAGACAGTCTGGGGCCAACGTCCTGACTTTC
CATSRDHRQSGANVLTF
>TRBD2|.|TRBJ2-1|TRBV7-2
TGTGCCAGCAGCCCTACGAACCTAGCGGGAGTTCGTGATGAGCAGTTCTTC
CASSPTNLAGVRDEQFF
>TRBD1|once|TRBJ1-6|TRBV5-1
TGCGCCAGCAGCCCGGGACAGGGAATTTCACCCCTCCACTTT
CASSPGQGISPLHF
>.|.|TRBJ1-1|TRBV11-2
TGTGCCAGCAGCCCCCTCCGAGGGCCCGACACTGAAGCTTTCTTT
CASSPLRGPDTEAFF
>TRBD2|.|TRBJ2-1|TRBV7-2
TGTGCCAGCAGCTTAGCGCTTGCGGGAGAAGAGTTCTTC
CASSLALAGEEFF
>.|once|TRBJ2-2|TRBV18
TGTGCCAGCTCACCAAGGACTTCCCTGGAGCTGTTTTTT
CASSPRTSLELFF
>TRBD1|.|TRBJ1-5|TRBV6-5
TGTGCCAGCAGAACAGGGGTATTTGGCAATCAGCCCCAGCATTTT
CASRTGVFGNQPQHF
>.|.|TRBJ2-2|TRBV5-1
TGCGCCAGCGGACTATCCGGGACAGCCGAGGACACCGGGGAGCTGTTTTTT
CASGLSGTAEDTGELFF
>.|few|TRBJ2-7|TRBV4-1
TGCGCCAGCAGCCAAGCGCGAGGGGAGCAGTACTTC
CASSQARGEQYF